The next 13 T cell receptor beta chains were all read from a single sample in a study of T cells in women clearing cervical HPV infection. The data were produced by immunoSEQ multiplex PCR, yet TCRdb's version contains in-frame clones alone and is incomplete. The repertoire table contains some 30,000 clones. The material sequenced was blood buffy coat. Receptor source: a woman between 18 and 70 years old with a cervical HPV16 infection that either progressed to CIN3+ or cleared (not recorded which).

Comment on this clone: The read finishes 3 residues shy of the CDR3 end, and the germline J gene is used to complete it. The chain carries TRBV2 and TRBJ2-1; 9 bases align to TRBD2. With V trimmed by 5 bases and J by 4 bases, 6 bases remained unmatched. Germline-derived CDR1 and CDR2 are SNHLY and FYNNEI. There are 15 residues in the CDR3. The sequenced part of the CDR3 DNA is TGTGCCAGCAGTCCGAGGAGCGGGGGGTACAATGAG. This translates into CASSPRSGGYNE. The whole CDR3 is CASSPRSGGYNEQFF.

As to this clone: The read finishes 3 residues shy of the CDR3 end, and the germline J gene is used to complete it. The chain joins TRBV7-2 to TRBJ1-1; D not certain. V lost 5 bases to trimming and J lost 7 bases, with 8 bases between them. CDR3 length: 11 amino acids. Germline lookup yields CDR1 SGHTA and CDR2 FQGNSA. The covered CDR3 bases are TGTGCCAGCAGCCAGGTATTTGAA. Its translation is CASSQVFE. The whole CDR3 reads CASSQVFEAFF.

Here the CDR3 reads CAISWTGYNEQYF. Partial CDR3 DNA: TGTGCCATCAGTTGGACAGGGTATAACGAG. The chain uses TRBV10-3 and TRBJ2-7, with 8 bases matching TRBD1. The read halts 3 residues ahead of the CDR3 end, with the missing end drawn from the germline J gene. The CDR3 extends over 13 amino acids. From germline, CDR1 is ENHRY and CDR2 SYGVKD. Losses at the gene ends were 5 bases for V and 5 bases for J; bases not matched to a gene: 5.

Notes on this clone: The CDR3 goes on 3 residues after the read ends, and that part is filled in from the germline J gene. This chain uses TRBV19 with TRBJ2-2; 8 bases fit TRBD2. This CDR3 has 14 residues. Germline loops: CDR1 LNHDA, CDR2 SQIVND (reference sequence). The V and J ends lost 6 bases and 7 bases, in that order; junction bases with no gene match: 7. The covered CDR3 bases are TGTGCCAGTAGCCCAGCGGGGGCCGGCGGGGAG. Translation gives CASSPAGAGGE. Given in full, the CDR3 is CASSPAGAGGELFF. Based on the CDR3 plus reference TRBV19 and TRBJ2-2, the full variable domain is DGGITQSPKYLFRKEGQNVTLSCEQNLNHDAMYWYRQDPGQGLRLIYYSQIVNDFQKGDIAEGYSVSREKKESFPLTVTSAQKNPTAFYLCASSPAGAGGELFFGEGSRLTVL.

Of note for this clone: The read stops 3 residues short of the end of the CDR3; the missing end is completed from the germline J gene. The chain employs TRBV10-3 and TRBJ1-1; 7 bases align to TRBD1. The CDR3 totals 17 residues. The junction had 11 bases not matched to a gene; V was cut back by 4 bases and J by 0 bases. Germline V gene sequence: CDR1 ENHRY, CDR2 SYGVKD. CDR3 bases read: TGTGCCATCAGTGCTTCTAAGGGGGCGAGGATGAACACTGAA. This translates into CAISASKGARMNTE. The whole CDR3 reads CAISASKGARMNTEAFF.

The DNA read from the CDR3 is TGTGCCAGTGGGAGCGGGCGAGGGGAG. It encodes CASGSGRGE. The CDR3 in its entirety is CASGSGRGELFF. V is TRBV19 and J is TRBJ2-2; the D gene is possibly TRBD2 (6 bases). The read is 3 residues too short to cover the CDR3 end, so that end is filled in from the germline J gene. This CDR3 is built from 12 residues. CDR1 LNHDA and CDR2 SQIVND come from the germline V gene (reference sequence). Trimming removed 8 bases at V and 8 bases at J, with 12 bases between.

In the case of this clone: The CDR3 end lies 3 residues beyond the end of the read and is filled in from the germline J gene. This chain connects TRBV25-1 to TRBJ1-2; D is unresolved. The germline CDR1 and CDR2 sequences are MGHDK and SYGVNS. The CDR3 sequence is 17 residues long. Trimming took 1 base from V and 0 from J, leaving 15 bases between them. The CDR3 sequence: CASSESFRGPSNYGYTF. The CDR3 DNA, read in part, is TGTGCCAGCAGTGAATCGTTTAGAGGGCCTTCTAACTATGGC.

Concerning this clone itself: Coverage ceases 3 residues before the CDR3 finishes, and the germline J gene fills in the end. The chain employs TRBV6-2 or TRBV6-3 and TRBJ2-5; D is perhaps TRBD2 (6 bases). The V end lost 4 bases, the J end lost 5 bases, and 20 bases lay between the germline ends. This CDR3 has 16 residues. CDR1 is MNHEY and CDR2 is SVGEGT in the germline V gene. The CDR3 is CASSWGSGGARETQYF. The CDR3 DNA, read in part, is TGTGCCAGCAGTTGGGGAAGTGGAGGGGCCAGGGAGACC.

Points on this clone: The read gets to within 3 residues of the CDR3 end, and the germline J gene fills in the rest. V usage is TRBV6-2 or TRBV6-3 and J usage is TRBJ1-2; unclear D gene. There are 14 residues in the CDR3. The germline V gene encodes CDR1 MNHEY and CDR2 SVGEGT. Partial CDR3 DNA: TGTGCCAGCAGTTACTCGACTAGGGCAGATACC. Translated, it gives CASSYSTRADT. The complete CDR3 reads CASSYSTRADTYTF.

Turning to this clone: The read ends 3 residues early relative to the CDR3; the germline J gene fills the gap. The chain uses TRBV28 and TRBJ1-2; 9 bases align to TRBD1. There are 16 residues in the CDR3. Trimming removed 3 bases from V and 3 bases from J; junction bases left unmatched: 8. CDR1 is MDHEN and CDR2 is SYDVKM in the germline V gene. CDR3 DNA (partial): TGTGCCAGCAGTTTCCCGGCGGGACAGGGCCACTATGGC. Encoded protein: CASSFPAGQGHYG. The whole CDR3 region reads CASSFPAGQGHYGYTF.

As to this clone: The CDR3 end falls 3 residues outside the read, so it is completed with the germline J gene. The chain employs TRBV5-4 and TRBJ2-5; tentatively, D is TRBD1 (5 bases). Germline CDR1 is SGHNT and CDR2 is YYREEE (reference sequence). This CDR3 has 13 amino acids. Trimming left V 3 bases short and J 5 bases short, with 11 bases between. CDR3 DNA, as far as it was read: TGTGCCAGCAGCTCAAGCAGGGTGGAGACC. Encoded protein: CASSSSRVET. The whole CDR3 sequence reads CASSSSRVETQYF. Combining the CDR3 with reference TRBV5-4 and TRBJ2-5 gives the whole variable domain ETGVTQSPTHLIKTRGQQVTLRCSSQSGHNTVSWYQQALGQGPQFIFQYYREEENGRGNFPPRFSGLQFPNYSSELNVNALELDDSALYLCASSSSRVETQYFGPGTRLLVL.

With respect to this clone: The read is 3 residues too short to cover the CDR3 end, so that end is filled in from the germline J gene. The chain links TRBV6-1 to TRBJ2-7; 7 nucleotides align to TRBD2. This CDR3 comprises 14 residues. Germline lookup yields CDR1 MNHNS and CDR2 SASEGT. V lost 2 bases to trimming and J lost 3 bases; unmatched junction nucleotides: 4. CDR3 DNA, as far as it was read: TGTGCCAGCAGTGAATGGCGGGGGAGCTACGAG. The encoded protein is CASSEWRGSYE. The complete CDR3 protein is CASSEWRGSYEQYF.

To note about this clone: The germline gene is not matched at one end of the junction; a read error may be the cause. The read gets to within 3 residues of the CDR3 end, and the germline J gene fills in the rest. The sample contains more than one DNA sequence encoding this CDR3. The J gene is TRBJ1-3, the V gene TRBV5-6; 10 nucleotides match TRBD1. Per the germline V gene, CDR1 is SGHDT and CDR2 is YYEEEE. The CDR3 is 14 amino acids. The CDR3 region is CASSLGDRGNTIYF. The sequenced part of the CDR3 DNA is TGTGCCAGCAGCTTGGGGGACAGGGGAAACACT.